A selection of T cell receptor beta chains follows, all from one sample in a study of T cell responses to AZD1222 COVID-19 vaccine. TCRdb's copy holds only in-frame clones and misses some; the assay was immunoSEQ multiplex PCR. The sample carries roughly 120,000 clones, less than 90% recorded once. The source was peripheral blood, collected on day 0 of AZD1222 vaccination. The receptor set was obtained from an adult in good health. The CDR3 runs from the conserved cysteine through the conserved F or W. The D gene is left open where the match is weak. Clone size is not always given. Where it is, it says once, few, many or a class for expanded clones.

abundance	v_gene	j_gene	d_gene	CDR3nt	CDR3aa
-	TRBV2	TRBJ2-3	TRBD1	TGTGCCAGCACCAAGGACAGGGGTACAGATACGCAGTATTTT	CASTKDRGTDTQYF
-	TRBV29-1	TRBJ2-7	TRBD1	TGCAGCGTTGAGGGACAGGGGCCTTCCTACGAGCAGTACTTC	CSVEGQGPSYEQYF
-	TRBV3-1/TRBV3-2	TRBJ2-6	-	TGTGCCAGCAGCCAGGGACTGTTCTCTGGGGCCAACGTCCTGACTTTC	CASSQGLFSGANVLTF
-	TRBV23-1	TRBJ1-6	-	TGCGCCACCCCCCCCCGGCAGGGACATTCACCCCTCCACTTT	CATPPRQGHSPLHF
-	TRBV13	TRBJ1-3	-	TGTGCCAGCAGCTGGACTGTTACGCACTCTGGAAACACCATATATTTT	CASSWTVTHSGNTIYF
-	TRBV29-1	TRBJ2-7	-	TGCAGCGTTGAAGACAACCGGAGCTCCTACGAGCAGTACTTC	CSVEDNRSSYEQYF
few	TRBV4-2	TRBJ1-2	TRBD1	TGTGCCAGCAGCCGCCGGGACAGGGATGGCTACACCTTC	CASSRRDRDGYTF
-	TRBV7-8	TRBJ1-2	-	TGTGCCAGCAGCTTAGCGTCCCGGGATGGCTACACCTTC	CASSLASRDGYTF
-	TRBV7-9	TRBJ2-3	TRBD2	TGTGCCAGCAGCGCCGGGGGGGCCGGAACAGATACGCAGTATTTT	CASSAGGAGTDTQYF
-	TRBV6-5	TRBJ1-1	-	TGTGCCAGCAGTAGACGCGACAGGAACACTGAAGCTTTCTTT	CASSRRDRNTEAFF
-	TRBV7-6	TRBJ2-7	TRBD2	TGTGCCAGCAGCTCCGGGACTAGCGGATCCCGAGCGGCCTACGAGCAGTACTTC	CASSSGTSGSRAAYEQYF
-	TRBV14	TRBJ1-2	-	TGTGCCAGCAGCCAAGGGTTGGGTTTTGGTGGCTACACCTTC	CASSQGLGFGGYTF
-	TRBV6-2/TRBV6-3	TRBJ2-1	TRBD2	TGTGCCAGCAGTTACTCGGGACTAGACAATGAGCAGTTCTTC	CASSYSGLDNEQFF
-	TRBV7-9	TRBJ2-7	-	TGTGCCAGCAGCTTACTAGCTTCCTACGAGCAGTACTTC	CASSLLASYEQYF
-	TRBV6-1	TRBJ1-1	-	TGTGCCAGCAGTAGGTTGAACACTGAAGCTTTCTTT	CASSRLNTEAFF
-	TRBV28	TRBJ2-7	-	TGTGCCAGCAGTTCGGGGGCCTACGAGCAGTACTTC	CASSSGAYEQYF
-	TRBV25-1	TRBJ1-1	-	TGTGCCAGCAGTTTCCCCCGGGGGGCTGAAGCTTTCTTT	CASSFPRGAEAFF
once	TRBV18	TRBJ1-2	TRBD1	TGTGCCAGCTCACCGGGACAGCTAAACTATGGCTACACCTTC	CASSPGQLNYGYTF
-	TRBV6-6	TRBJ2-3	-	TGTGCCAGCAGTTCTCCCCGGGAGTTCACAGATACGCAGTATTTT	CASSSPREFTDTQYF
-	TRBV7-9	TRBJ1-4	-	TGTGCCAGCAGCCCCACCCCAGACGGCAATAATGAAAAACTGTTTTTT	CASSPTPDGNNEKLFF
once	TRBV9	TRBJ2-3	TRBD2	TGTGCCAGCAGCGAGGACGGCGGGAGCCCAGATACGCAGTATTTT	CASSEDGGSPDTQYF
-	TRBV3-1/TRBV3-2	TRBJ2-1	-	TGTGCCAGCAGCCGCGGCCTTTCACGCGGGGATGAGCAGTTCTTC	CASSRGLSRGDEQFF
once	TRBV19	TRBJ1-1	TRBD1	TGTGCCAGTAATATGGACAGGCTGAACACTGAAGCTTTCTTT	CASNMDRLNTEAFF